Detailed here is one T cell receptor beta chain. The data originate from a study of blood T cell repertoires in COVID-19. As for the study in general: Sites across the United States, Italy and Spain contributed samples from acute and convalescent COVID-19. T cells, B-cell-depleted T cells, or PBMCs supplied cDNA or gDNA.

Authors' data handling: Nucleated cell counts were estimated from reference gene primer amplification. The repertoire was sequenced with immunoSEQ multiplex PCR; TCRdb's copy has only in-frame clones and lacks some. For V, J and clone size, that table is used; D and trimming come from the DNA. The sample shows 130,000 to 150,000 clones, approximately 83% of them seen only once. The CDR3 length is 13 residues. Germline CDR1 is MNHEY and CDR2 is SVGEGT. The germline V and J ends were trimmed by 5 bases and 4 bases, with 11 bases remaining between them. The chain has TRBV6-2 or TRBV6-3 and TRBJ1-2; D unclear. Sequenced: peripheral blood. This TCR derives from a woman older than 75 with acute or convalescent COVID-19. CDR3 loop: CASSTSGIYGYTF. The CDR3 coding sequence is TGTGCCAGCAGTACGTCCGGGATCTATGGCTACACCTTC.